These 7 T cell receptor beta chains share one sample of origin, sequenced in a study of tumor and adjacent non-tumor tissue in lung cancer. A modified ARM-PCR protocol with three rounds of nested PCR amplified TCRbeta. TCRdb reprocessed the multiplex PCR reads via MiXCR and lists one record per CDR3 protein. The sample consists of 43,000 or so distinct CDR3 sequences, approximately 57% of them appearing once. No cell sorting was done before RNA was extracted from the tissue. More than 3 cm separated this lung sample from the edge of the tumor. Sequenced material: distant non-tumor lung tissue. The origin of the receptors is a man aged 50 to 59 with non-small cell lung cancer.

This clonotype was picked up one time. Possible read error: a much larger clone is one base away. This sequence joins TRBV30 and TRBJ1-1; unclear D gene. The CDR3 totals 13 residues. V dropped 2 bases and J dropped 0 bases, with 7 bases sitting between them. Germline CDR1 is GTSNPN and CDR2 is SVGIG (reference sequence). The chain's CDR3 is CAWSMPMNTEAFF. CDR3 DNA: TGTGCCTGGAGTATGCCTATGAACACTGAAGCTTTCTTT. Using reference TRBV30 and TRBJ1-1 for the parts outside the CDR3, the full variable domain is SQTIHQWPATLVQPVGSPLSLECTVEGTSNPNLYWYRQAAGRGLQLLFYSVGIGQISSEVPQNLSASRPQDRQFILSSKKLLLSDSGFYLCAWSMPMNTEAFFGQGTRLTVV.

This clonotype was observed a handful of times. The chain has TRBV2 and TRBJ1-2, with TRBD1 matching over 7 bases. The CDR3 contains 12 residues. V gave up 4 bases and J gave up 8 bases; unmatched junction bases: 4. The germline V gene encodes CDR1 SNHLY and CDR2 FYNNEI. CDR3 region: CASSGQGSGYTF. CDR3 DNA sequence: TGTGCCAGCAGTGGACAGGGTAGCGGCTACACCTTC.

This chain links TRBV28 with TRBJ2-1; TRBD1 matches 9 bases. Germline assignment: CDR1 MDHEN and CDR2 SYDVKM. J lost 5 bases, V lost 5 bases, and 7 bases had no gene match. The CDR3 is made up of 15 amino acids. CDR3 sequence: CASSGDRDSNNEQFF. CDR3 sequence (DNA): TGTGCCAGCAGTGGGGACAGGGATTCCAACAATGAGCAGTTCTTC.

About this clonotype: At one end, the junction sequence differs from germline, possibly due to a read error. The V call is TRBV5-4, the J call TRBJ2-1; 7 bases map to TRBD2. CDR1 SGHNT and CDR2 YYREEE come from the germline V gene (reference sequence). The CDR3 totals 14 residues. The DNA for the CDR3 is TGTGCAAGCAGCTCCGGGACTACTAGGAATAAGCAGTTCTTC. Translated, it gives CASSSGTTRNKQFF. Supplemented by reference TRBV5-4 and TRBJ2-1, the full variable domain reads ETGVTQSPTHLIKTRGQQVTLRCSSQSGHNTVSWYQQALGQGPQFIFQYYREEENGRGNFPPRFSGLQFPNYSSELNVNALELDDSALYLCASSSGTTRNKQFFGPGTRLTVL.

The table lists this clonotype with a few counts. The gene calls are TRBV12-3 or TRBV12-4 and TRBJ2-2; D unresolved. The CDR3 totals 16 residues. The V and J ends lost 3 bases and 0 bases respectively, with 11 bases between them. CDR3 protein: CASSFVGSTNTGELFF. CDR3 DNA: TGTGCCAGCAGTTTTGTCGGTTCTACGAACACCGGGGAGCTGTTTTTT.

This clonotype was found a few times. The rearrangement joins TRBV7-8 to TRBJ2-7, with 7 positions matching TRBD2. The CDR3 consists of 16 residues. Trimming cost V 5 bases and J 0 bases; bases outside gene matches: 10. Germline CDR1 is SGHVS and CDR2 is FQNEAQ. DNA for the CDR3: TGTGCCAGCAGCCAAGTAAAAGCGGGACCCTCCTACGAGCAGTACTTC. Residues: CASSQVKAGPSYEQYF.

This clonotype came up a few times. At one boundary the junction diverges from the germline segment, which might be a read error. Here the CDR3 DNA reads TGTGCCAGCAGGACGGGACAGGGGGCGCGTCCTGGCCACACCTTC. Protein: CASRTGQGARPGHTF. The chain has TRBV28 and TRBJ1-2; 12 bases agree with TRBD1. This CDR3 has 15 residues. Germline values: CDR1 MDHEN, CDR2 SYDVKM.